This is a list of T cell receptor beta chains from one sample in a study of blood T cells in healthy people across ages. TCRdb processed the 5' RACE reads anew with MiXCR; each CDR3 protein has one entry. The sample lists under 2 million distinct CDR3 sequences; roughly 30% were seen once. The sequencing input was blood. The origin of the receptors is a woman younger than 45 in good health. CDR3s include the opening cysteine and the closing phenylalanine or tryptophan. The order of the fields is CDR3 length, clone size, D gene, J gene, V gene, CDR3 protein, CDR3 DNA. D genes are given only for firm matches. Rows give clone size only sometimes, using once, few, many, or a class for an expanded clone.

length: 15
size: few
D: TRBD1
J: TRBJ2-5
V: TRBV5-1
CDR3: CASSKNHRGQETQYF
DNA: TGCGCCAGCAGCAAAAACCACAGGGGGCAAGAGACCCAGTACTTC

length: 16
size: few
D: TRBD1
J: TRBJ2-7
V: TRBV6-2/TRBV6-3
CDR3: CASSYRFLTGKYEQYF
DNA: TGTGCCAGCAGTTACCGGTTTTTGACAGGGAAGTACGAGCAGTACTTC

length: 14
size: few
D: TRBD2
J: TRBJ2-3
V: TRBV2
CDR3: CASSTSGTGDTQYF
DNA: TGTGCCAGCAGCACGAGCGGGACCGGAGATACGCAGTATTTT

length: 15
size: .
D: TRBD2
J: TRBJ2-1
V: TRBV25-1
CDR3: CASSDPTSGRPEQFF
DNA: TGTGCCAGCAGTGACCCGACTAGCGGGAGGCCTGAGCAGTTCTTC

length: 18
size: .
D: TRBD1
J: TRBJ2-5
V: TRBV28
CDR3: CASSISFVWDSATYGQYF
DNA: TGTGCCAGCAGTATAAGTTTTGTGTGGGACAGCGCCACCTACGGGCAGTACTTC

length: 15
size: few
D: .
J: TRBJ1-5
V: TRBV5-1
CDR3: CASSSTGNSNQPQHF
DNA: TGCGCCAGCAGCTCTACGGGGAATAGCAATCAGCCCCAGCATTTT

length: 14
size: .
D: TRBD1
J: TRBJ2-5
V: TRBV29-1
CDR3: CSGREPRGRETQYF
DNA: TGCAGCGGGAGAGAACCCAGGGGGCGGGAGACCCAGTACTTC

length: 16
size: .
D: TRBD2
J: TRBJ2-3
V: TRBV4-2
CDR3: CASSHRLAGEADTQYF
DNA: TGTGCCAGCAGCCATCGACTAGCGGGAGAGGCAGATACGCAGTATTTT

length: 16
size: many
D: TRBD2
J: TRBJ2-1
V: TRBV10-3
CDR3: CAISITGTSAYNEQFF
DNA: TGTGCCATCAGTATTACCGGGACTAGCGCCTACAATGAGCAGTTCTTC

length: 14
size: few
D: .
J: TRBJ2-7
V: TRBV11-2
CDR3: CASRIRQASYEQYF
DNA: TGTGCCAGCAGAATAAGACAGGCCTCCTACGAGCAGTACTTC

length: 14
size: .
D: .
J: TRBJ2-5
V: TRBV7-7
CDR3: CASSLGWDRETQYF
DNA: TGTGCCAGCAGCTTAGGATGGGACCGAGAGACCCAGTACTTC

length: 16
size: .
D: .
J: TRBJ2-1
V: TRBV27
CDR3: CASSTGTGVQVNEQFF
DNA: TGTGCCAGCAGTACCGGGACGGGAGTTCAAGTCAATGAGCAGTTCTTC

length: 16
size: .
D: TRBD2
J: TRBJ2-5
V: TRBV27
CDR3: CASRGRTSGSWETQYF
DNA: TGTGCCAGCAGAGGAAGGACTAGCGGGAGTTGGGAGACCCAGTACTTC

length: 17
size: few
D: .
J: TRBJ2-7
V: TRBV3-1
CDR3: CASSLSSRQPTSYEQYF
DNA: TGTGCCAGCAGCCTTTCCTCTCGACAGCCCACATCCTACGAGCAGTACTTC

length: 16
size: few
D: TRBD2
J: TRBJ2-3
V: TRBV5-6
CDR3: CASSLAASGDTDTQYF
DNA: TGTGCCAGCAGCTTGGCTGCTAGCGGGGATACAGATACGCAGTATTTT

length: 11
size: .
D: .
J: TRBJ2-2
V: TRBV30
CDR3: CAWERSGELFF
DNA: TGTGCCTGGGAGCGGAGTGGGGAGCTGTTTTTT

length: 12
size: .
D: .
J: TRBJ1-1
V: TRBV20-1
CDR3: CSATQANTEAFF
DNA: TGCAGTGCCACACAGGCGAACACTGAAGCTTTCTTT

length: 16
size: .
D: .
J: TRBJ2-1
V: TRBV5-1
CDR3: CASRGIGGSSYNEQFF
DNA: TGCGCCAGCAGGGGGATTGGGGGGAGCTCCTACAATGAGCAGTTCTTC

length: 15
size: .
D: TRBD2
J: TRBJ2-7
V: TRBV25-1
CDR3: CASSEWGTNSYEQYF
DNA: TGTGCCAGCAGTGAATGGGGGACTAACTCCTACGAGCAGTACTTC

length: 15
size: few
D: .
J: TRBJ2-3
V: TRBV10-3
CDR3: CAISGTPLSTDTQYF
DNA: TGTGCCATCAGTGGGACTCCTTTGAGCACAGATACGCAGTATTTT

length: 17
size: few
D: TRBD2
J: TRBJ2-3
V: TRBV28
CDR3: CASSPFSSGRSTDTQYF
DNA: TGTGCCAGCAGTCCGTTCTCTAGCGGGAGGAGCACAGATACGCAGTATTTT

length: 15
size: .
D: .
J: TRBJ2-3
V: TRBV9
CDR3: CASTHGEFGTDTQYF
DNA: TGTGCCAGCACCCATGGGGAGTTTGGCACAGATACGCAGTATTTT

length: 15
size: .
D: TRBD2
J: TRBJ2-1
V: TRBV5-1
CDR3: CASNLAGREVGEQFF
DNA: TGCGCCAGCAATTTGGCAGGGCGGGAGGTGGGTGAGCAGTTCTTC

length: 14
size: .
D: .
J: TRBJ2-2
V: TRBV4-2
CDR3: CASSQASLTGELFF
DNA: TGTGCCAGCAGCCAAGCCAGCCTCACCGGGGAGCTGTTTTTT

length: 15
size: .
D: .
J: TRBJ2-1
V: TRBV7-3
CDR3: CASSLMRPGNNEQFF
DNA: TGTGCCAGCAGCTTAATGCGACCGGGTAACAATGAGCAGTTCTTC

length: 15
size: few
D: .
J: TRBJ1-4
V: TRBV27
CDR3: CASSREPRGNEKLFF
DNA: TGTGCCAGCAGTCGGGAACCCCGAGGCAATGAAAAACTGTTTTTT

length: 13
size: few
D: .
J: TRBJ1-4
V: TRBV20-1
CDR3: CSGNRAGGEKLFF
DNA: TGCAGTGGAAACAGGGCGGGAGGTGAAAAACTGTTTTTT

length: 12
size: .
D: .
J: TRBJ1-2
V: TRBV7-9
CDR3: CATARVGDGYTF
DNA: TGTGCCACGGCCAGGGTCGGGGATGGCTACACCTTC

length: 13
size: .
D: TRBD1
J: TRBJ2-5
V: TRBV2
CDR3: CASERDRGETQYF
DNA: TGTGCCAGCGAAAGGGACAGGGGAGAGACCCAGTACTTC

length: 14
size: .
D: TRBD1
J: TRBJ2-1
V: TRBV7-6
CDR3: CASSFWTGDNEQFF
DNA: TGTGCCAGCAGCTTCTGGACAGGAGACAATGAGCAGTTCTTC

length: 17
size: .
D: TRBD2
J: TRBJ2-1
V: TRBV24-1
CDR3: CATSDSGLAGVIDEQFF
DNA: TGTGCCACCAGTGACTCGGGACTAGCGGGAGTAATTGATGAGCAGTTCTTC

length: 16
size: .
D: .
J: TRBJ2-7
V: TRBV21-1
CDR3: CASSSPRQGVSYEQYF
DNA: TGTGCCAGCAGCTCCCCCCGACAGGGGGTCTCCTACGAGCAGTACTTC

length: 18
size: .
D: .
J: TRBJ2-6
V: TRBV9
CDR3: CASSAGQKVHSGANVLTF
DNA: TGTGCCAGCAGCGCTGGACAGAAAGTACACTCTGGGGCCAACGTCCTGACTTTC

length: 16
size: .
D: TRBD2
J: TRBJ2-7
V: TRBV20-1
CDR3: CSARSSGGPSSYEQYF
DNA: TGCAGTGCTAGATCTAGCGGGGGCCCCAGCTCCTACGAGCAGTACTTC

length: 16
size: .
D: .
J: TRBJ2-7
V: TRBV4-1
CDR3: CASSQYVGAFPPEQYF
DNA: TGCGCCAGCAGCCAATATGTAGGGGCCTTCCCCCCCGAGCAGTACTTC

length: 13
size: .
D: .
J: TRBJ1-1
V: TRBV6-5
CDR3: CASSYLGSAEAFF
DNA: TGTGCCAGCAGTTACTTGGGATCGGCTGAAGCTTTCTTT

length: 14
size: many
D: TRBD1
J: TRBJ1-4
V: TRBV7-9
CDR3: CASSSTGGREKLFF
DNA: TGTGCCAGCAGCTCGACAGGGGGCCGTGAAAAACTGTTTTTT

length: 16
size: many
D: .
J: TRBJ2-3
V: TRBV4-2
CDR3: CASSQEGTGYTDTQYF
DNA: TGTGCCAGCAGCCAAGAGGGAACAGGGTATACAGATACGCAGTATTTT

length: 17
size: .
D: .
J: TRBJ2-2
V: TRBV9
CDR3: CASSVALAAGNTGELFF
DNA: TGTGCCAGCAGCGTAGCCCTTGCAGCGGGGAACACCGGGGAGCTGTTTTTT

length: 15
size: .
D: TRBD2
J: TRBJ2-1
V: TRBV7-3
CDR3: CANSSGTRLSNEQFF
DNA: TGTGCCAACAGTTCCGGGACTAGACTATCTAATGAGCAGTTCTTC

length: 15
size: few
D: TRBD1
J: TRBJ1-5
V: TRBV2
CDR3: CASSVGTGTIQPQHF
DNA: TGTGCCAGCAGTGTGGGGACAGGGACTATTCAGCCCCAGCATTTT

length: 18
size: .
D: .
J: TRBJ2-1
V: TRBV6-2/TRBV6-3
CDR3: CASSYGGRRGFSYNEQFF
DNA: TGTGCCAGCAGTTACGGGGGGCGCAGGGGGTTCTCCTACAATGAGCAGTTCTTC

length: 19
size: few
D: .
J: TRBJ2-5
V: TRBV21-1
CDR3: CARSATANGQGASFETQYF
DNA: TGTGCCAGAAGCGCTACCGCCAACGGACAGGGGGCAAGTTTCGAGACCCAGTACTTC

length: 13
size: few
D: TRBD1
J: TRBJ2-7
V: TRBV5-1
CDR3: CASMGQGPYEQYF
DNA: TGCGCCAGCATGGGACAGGGCCCCTACGAGCAGTACTTC

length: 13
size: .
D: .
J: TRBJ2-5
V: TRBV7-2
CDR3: CASSWKVQETQYF
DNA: TGTGCCAGCAGCTGGAAGGTCCAAGAGACCCAGTACTTC

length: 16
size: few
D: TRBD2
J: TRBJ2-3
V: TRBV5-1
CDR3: CASSLETSGETDTQYF
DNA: TGCGCCAGCAGCTTGGAAACTAGCGGGGAGACAGATACGCAGTATTTT

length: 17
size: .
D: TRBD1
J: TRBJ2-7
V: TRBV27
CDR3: CASSLSWQGAFFYEQYF
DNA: TGTGCCAGCAGTTTATCTTGGCAGGGGGCATTCTTCTACGAGCAGTACTTC

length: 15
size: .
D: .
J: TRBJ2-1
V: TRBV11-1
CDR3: CASNPSGRGSGEQFF
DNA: TGTGCCAGCAACCCAAGTGGGCGAGGGTCCGGTGAGCAGTTCTTC

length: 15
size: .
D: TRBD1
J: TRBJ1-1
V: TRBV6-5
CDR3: CASSYSGQGDTEAFF
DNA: TGTGCCAGCAGTTACTCAGGCCAGGGGGATACTGAAGCTTTCTTT

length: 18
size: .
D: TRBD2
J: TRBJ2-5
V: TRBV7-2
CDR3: CASSLVGLPSGGGETQYF
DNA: TGTGCCAGCAGCTTAGTCGGGCTACCTAGCGGGGGGGGGGAGACCCAGTACTTC

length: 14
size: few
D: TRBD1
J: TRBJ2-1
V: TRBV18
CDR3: CASSPGQTNNEQFF
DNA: TGTGCCAGCTCCCCGGGACAGACGAACAATGAGCAGTTCTTC

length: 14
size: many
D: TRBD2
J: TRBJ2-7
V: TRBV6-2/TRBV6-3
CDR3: CASKLAGEKDEQYF
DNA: TGTGCCAGCAAGCTCGCGGGGGAGAAGGACGAGCAGTACTTC